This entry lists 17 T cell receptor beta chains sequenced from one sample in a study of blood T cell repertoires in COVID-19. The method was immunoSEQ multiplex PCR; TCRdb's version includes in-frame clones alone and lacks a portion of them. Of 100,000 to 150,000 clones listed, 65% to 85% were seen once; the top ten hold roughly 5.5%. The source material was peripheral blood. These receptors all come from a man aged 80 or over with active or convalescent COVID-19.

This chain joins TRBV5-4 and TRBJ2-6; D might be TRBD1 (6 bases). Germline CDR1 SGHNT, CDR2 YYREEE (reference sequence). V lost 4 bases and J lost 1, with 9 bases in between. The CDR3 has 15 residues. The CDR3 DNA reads TGTGCCAGCAGCACCACAGGGTCTGGGGCCAACGTCCTGACTTTC. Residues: CASSTTGSGANVLTF.

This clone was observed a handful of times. Here the CDR3 DNA reads TGTGCCAGTAGTAACCGGGACTGGGAAAACAATGAGCAGTTCTTC. Residues: CASSNRDWENNEQFF. The V call is TRBV19, the J call TRBJ2-1; weak D call: TRBD2 (6 bases). Germline values: CDR1 LNHDA, CDR2 SQIVND (reference sequence). This CDR3 is built from 15 residues. Trimming left V 4 bases short and J 5 bases short, with 15 bases between.

CDR3 amino acids: CASSRQVNYGYTF. The CDR3 DNA reads as TGTGCCAGCAGCAGACAGGTCAACTATGGCTACACCTTC. The chain is built from TRBV6-5 and TRBJ1-2; weak D call: TRBD1 (6 bases). This CDR3 is built from 13 residues. The germline V gene has CDR1 MNHEY and CDR2 SVGAGI. V shed 6 bases and J shed 2 bases, with 10 bases lying between them.

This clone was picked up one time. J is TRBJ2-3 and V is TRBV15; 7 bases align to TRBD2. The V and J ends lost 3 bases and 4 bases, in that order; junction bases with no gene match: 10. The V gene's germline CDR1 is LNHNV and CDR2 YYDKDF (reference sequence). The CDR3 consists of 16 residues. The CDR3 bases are TGTGCCACCAGCAGCCCGGGGGAGGGGAAGTCAGATACGCAGTATTTT. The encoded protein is CATSSPGEGKSDTQYF.

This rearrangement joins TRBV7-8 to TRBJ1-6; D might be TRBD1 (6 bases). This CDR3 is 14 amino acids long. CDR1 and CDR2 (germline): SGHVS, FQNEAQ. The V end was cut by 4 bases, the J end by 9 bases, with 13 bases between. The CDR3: CASSSGVRSSPLHF. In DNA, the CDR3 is TGTGCCAGCAGCTCAGGGGTACGGAGTTCACCCCTCCACTTT.

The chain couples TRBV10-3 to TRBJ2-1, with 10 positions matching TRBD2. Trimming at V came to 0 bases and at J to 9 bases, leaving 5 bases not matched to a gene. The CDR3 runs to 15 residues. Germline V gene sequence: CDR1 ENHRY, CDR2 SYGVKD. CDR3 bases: TGTGCCATCAGTGAGTCGCCTAGCGGGGGAGGTGAGCAGTTCTTC. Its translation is CAISESPSGGGEQFF.

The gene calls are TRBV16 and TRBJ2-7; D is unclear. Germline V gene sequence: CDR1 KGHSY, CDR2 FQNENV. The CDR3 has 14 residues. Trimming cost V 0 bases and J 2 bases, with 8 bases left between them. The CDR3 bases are TGTGCCAGCAGCCAATCTGGGCCCCCCTACGAGCAGTACTTC. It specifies CASSQSGPPYEQYF.

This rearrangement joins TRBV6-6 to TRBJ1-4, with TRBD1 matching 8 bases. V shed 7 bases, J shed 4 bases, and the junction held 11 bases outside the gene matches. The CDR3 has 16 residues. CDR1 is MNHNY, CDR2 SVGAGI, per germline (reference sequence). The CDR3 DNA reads TGTGCCAGCACTCCACCGGCGGGACAGGATAATGAAAAACTGTTTTTT. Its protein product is CASTPPAGQDNEKLFF.

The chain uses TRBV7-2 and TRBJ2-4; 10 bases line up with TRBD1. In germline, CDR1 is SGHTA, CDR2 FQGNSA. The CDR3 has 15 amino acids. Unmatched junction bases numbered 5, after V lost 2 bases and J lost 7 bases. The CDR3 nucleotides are TGTGCCAGCAGCTTATGGGGGACAGGGGATAACATTCAGTACTTC. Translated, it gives CASSLWGTGDNIQYF.

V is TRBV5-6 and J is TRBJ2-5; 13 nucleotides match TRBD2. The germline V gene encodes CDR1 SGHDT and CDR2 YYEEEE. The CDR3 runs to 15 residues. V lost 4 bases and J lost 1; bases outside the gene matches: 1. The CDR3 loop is CASSGLAGAQETQYF. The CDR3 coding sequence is TGTGCCAGCAGCGGACTAGCGGGGGCCCAAGAGACCCAGTACTTC.

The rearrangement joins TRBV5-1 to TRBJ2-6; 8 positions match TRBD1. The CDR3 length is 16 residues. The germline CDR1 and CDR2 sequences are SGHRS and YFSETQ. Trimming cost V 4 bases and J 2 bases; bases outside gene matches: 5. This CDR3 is CASSRWTGTGANVLTF. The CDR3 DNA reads TGCGCCAGCAGCCGATGGACAGGGACTGGGGCCAACGTCCTGACTTTC.

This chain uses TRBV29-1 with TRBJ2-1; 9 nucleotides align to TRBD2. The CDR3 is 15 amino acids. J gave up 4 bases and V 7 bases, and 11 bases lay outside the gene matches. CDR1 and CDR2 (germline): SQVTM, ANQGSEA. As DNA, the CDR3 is TGCAGCGCAACGGAAGCGGGGGGCTCTTACAATGAGCAGTTCTTC. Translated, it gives CSATEAGGSYNEQFF.

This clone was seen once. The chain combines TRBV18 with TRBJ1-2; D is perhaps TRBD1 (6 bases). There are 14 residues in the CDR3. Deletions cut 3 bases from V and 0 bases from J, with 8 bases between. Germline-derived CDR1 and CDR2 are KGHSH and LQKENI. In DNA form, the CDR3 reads TGTGCCAGCTCACCGACAGGAGCTAACTATGGCTACACCTTC. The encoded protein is CASSPTGANYGYTF.

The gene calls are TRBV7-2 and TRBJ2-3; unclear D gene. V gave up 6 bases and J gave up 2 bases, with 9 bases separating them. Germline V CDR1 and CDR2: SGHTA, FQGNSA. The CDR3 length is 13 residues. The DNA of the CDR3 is TGTGCCAGCAGGCGGAGCGTCACAGATACGCAGTATTTT. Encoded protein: CASRRSVTDTQYF.

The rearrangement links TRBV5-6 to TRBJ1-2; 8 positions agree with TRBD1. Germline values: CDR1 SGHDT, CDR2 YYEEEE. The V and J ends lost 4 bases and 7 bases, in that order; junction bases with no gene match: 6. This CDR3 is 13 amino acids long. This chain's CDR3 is CASSHRGAGGYTF. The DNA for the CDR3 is TGTGCCAGCAGCCACAGGGGGGCCGGTGGCTACACCTTC.

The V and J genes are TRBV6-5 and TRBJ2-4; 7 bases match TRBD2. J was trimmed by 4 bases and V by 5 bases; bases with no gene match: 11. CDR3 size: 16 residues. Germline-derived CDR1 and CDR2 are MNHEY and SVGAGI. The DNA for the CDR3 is TGTGCCAGCAGTCACTTCAGCGGGACGCCGAAAAACATTCAGTACTTC. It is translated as CASSHFSGTPKNIQYF.

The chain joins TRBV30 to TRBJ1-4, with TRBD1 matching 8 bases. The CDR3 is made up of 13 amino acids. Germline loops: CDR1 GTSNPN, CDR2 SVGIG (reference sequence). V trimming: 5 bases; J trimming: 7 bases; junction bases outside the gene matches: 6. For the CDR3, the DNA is TGTGCCTGGCATTTACAGGGGGGTGAAAAACTGTTTTTT. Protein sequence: CAWHLQGGEKLFF.